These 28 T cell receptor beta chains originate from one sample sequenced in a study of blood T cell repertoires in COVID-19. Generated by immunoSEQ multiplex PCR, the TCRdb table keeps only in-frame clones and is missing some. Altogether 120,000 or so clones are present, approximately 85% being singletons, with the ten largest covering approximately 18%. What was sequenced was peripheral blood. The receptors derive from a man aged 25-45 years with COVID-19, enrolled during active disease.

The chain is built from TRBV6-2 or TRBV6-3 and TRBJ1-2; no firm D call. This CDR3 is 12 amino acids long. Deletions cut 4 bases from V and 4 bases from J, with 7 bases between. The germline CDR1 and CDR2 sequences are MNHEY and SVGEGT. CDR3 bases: TGTGCCAGCAGTTCCCCAATCTATGGCTACACCTTC. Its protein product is CASSSPIYGYTF.

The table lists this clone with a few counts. DNA of the CDR3: TGTGCCATAGGGGGAGGGACCTATGGCTACACCTTC. Translated, it gives CAIGGGTYGYTF. The J gene is TRBJ1-2, the V gene TRBV7-9; D possibly corresponds to TRBD1 (6 bases). The CDR3 has 12 amino acids. Trimming took off 10 bases at V and 4 bases at J, with 13 bases between the two ends. The germline gives CDR1 SEHNR, CDR2 FQNEAQ (reference sequence).

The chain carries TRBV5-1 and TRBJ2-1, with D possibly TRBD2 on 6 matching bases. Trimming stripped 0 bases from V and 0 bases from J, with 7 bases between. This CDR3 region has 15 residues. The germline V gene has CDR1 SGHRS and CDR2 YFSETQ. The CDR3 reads CASSLGRDSYNEQFF. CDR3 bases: TGCGCCAGCAGCTTGGGGCGGGACTCCTACAATGAGCAGTTCTTC.

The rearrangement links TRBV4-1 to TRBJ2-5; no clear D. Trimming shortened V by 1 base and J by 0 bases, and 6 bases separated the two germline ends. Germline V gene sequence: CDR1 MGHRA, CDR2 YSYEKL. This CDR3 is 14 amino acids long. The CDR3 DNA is TGCGCCAGCAGCCAAGCATCAGACCAAGAGACCCAGTACTTC. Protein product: CASSQASDQETQYF.

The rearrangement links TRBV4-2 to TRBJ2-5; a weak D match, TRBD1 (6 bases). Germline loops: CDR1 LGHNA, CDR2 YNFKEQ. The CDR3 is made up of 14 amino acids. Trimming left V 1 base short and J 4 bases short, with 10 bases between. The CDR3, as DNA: TGTGCCAGCAGCCAAGGGCAGGGGAGAGAGACCCAGTACTTC. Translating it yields CASSQGQGRETQYF.

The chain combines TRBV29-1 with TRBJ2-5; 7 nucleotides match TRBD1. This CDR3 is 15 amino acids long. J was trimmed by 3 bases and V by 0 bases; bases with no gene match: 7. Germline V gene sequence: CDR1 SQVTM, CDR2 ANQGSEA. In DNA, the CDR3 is TGCAGCGTTGAAGACCCCGGGACAGAAGAAGAGACCCAGTACTTC. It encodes CSVEDPGTEEETQYF. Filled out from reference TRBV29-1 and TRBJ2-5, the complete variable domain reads SAVISQKPSRDICQRGTSLTIQCQVDSQVTMMFWYRQQPGQSLTLIATANQGSEATYESGFVIDKFPISRPNLTFSTLTVSNMSPEDSSIYLCSVEDPGTEEETQYFGPGTRLLVL.

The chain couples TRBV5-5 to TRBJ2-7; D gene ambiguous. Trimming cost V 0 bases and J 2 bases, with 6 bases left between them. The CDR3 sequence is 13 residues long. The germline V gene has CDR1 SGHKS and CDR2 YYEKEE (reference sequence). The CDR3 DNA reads TGTGCCAGCAGCTTGGTCAGGACCTACGAGCAGTACTTC. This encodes CASSLVRTYEQYF.

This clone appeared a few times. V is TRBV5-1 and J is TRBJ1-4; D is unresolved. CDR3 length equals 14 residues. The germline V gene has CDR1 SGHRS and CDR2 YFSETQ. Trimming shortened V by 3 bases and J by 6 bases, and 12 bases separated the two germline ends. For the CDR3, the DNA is TGCGCCAGCAGCTATGGGAGAGTGGATGAAAAACTGTTTTTT. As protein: CASSYGRVDEKLFF.

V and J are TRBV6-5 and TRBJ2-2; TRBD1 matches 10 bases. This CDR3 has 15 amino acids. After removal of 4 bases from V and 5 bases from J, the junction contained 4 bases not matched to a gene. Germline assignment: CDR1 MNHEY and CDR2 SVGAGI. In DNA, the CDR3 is TGTGCCAGCAGTTCGCGGACAGGGGGGACCGGGGAGCTGTTTTTT. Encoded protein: CASSSRTGGTGELFF.

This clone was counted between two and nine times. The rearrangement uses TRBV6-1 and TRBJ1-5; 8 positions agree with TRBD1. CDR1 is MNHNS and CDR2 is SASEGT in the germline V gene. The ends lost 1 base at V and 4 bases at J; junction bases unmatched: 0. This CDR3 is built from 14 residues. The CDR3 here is CASSEGTGNQPQHF. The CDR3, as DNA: TGTGCCAGCAGTGAAGGGACAGGGAATCAGCCCCAGCATTTT.

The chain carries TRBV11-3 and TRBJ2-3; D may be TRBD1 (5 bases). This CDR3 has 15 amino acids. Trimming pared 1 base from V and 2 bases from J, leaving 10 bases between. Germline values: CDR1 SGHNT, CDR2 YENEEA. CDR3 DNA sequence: TGTGCCAGCAGCTTAGGCCCTGGGGCCACAGATACGCAGTATTTT. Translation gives CASSLGPGATDTQYF.

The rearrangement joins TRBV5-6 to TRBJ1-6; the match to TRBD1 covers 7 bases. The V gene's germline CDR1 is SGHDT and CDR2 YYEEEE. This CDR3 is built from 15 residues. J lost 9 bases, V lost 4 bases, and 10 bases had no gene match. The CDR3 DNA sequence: TGTGCCAGCAGCCCTGACCGGACAGGAGGTTCACCCCTCCACTTT. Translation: CASSPDRTGGSPLHF.

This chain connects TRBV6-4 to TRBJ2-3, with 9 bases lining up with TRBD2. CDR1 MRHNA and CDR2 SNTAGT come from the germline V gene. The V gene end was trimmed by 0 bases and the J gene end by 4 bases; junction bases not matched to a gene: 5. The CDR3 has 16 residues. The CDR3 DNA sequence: TGTGCCAGCAGTGACTCCGCGGGGGGGACCGCAGATACGCAGTATTTT. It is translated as CASSDSAGGTADTQYF.

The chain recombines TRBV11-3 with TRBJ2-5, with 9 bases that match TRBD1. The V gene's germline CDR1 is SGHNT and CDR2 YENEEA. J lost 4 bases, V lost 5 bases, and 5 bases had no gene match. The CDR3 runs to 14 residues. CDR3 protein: CASSGTGGPETQYF. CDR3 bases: TGTGCCAGCAGCGGTACAGGGGGCCCAGAGACCCAGTACTTC.

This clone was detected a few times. In DNA, the CDR3 is TGTGCCAGTAGCCTCCTCGGGACTAGTAATTTGAATGAGCAGTTCTTC. Its translation: CASSLLGTSNLNEQFF. J is TRBJ2-1 and V is TRBV19; 8 bases are a match to TRBD2. Germline V gene data show CDR1 as LNHDA and CDR2 as SQIVND (reference sequence). This CDR3 contains 16 residues. V shed 6 bases and J 7 bases; nucleotides not matched to a gene: 14.

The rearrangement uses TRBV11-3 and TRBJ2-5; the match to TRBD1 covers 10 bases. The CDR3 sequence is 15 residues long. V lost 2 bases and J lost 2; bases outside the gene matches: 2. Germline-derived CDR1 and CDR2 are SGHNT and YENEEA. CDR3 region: CASSLWDRGQETQYF. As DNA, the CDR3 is TGTGCCAGCAGCTTATGGGACAGGGGACAAGAGACCCAGTACTTC. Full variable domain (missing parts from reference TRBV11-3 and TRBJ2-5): EAGVVQSPRYKIIEKKQPVAFWCNPISGHNTLYWYLQNLGQGPELLIRYENEEAVDDSQLPKDRFSAERLKGVDSTLKIQPAELGDSAVYLCASSLWDRGQETQYFGPGTRLLVL.

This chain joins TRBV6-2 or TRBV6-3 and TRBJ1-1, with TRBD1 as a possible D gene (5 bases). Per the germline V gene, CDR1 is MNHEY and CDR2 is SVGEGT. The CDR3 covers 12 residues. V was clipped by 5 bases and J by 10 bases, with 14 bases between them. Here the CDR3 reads CASSGGGVTAFF. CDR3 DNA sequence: TGTGCCAGCAGTGGGGGAGGAGTAACAGCTTTCTTT.

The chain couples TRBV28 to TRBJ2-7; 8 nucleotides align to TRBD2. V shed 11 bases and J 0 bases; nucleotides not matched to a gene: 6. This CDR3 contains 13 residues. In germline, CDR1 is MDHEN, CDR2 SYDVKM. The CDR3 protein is CAATSGSSYEQYF. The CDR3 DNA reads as TGTGCCGCGACCAGCGGGAGCTCCTACGAGCAGTACTTC.

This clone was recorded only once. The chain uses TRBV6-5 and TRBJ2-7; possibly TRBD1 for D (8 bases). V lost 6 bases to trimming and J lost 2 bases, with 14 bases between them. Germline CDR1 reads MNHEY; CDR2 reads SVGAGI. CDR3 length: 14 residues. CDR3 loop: CASSSTGGAYEQYF. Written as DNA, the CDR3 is TGTGCCAGCAGCTCTACAGGGGGGGCCTACGAGCAGTACTTC.

The chain's CDR3 is CASSVEETQYF. The DNA for the CDR3 is TGTGCCAGCAGTGTCGAAGAGACCCAGTACTTC. The chain uses TRBV2 and TRBJ2-5; D remains ambiguous. This CDR3 spans 11 amino acids. V lost 4 bases, J lost 3 bases, and 3 bases lay in between. The germline gives CDR1 SNHLY, CDR2 FYNNEI. The variable domain in full, with the rest retrieved from reference TRBV2 and TRBJ2-5, is EPEVTQTPSHQVTQMGQEVILRCVPISNHLYFYWYRQILGQKVEFLVSFYNNEISEKSEIFDDQFSVERPDGSNFTLKIRSTKLEDSAMYFCASSVEETQYFGPGTRLLVL.

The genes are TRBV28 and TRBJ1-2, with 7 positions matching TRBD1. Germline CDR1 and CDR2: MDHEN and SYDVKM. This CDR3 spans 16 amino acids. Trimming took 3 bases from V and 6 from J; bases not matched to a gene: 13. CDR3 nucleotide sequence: TGTGCCAGCAGTTTCCCCCAACAGGGGCTTCTTCATGGCTACACCTTC. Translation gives CASSFPQQGLLHGYTF.

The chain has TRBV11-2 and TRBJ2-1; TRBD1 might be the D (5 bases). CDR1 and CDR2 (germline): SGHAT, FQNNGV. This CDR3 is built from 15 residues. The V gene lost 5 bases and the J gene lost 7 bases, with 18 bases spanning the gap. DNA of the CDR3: TGTGCCAGCAGCCCCTTAGGGTGGGGCCTTAATGAGCAGTTCTTC. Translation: CASSPLGWGLNEQFF.

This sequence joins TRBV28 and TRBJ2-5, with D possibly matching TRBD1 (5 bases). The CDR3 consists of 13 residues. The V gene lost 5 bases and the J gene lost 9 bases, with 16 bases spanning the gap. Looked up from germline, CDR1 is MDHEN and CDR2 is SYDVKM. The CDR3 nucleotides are TGTGCCAGCAGTCTCTACGCAAAAGGGGCCCAGTACTTC. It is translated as CASSLYAKGAQYF.

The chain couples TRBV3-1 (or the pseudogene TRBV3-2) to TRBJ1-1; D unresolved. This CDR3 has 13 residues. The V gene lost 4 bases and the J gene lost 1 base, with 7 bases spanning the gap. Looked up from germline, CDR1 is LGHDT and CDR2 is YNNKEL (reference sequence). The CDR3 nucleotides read TGTGCCAGCAGCCCTACTAGGAACACTGAAGCTTTCTTT. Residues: CASSPTRNTEAFF.

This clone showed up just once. The CDR3 sequence is CASSRRGGYEQYF. CDR3 coding DNA: TGTGCCAGCAGCAGACGGGGGGGGTACGAGCAGTACTTC. The rearrangement uses TRBV3-1 (or the pseudogene TRBV3-2) and TRBJ2-7; 8 bases line up with TRBD2. The CDR3 is made up of 13 amino acids. Losses at the gene ends were 5 bases for V and 4 bases for J; bases not matched to a gene: 4. From germline, CDR1 is LGHDT and CDR2 YNNKEL (reference sequence).

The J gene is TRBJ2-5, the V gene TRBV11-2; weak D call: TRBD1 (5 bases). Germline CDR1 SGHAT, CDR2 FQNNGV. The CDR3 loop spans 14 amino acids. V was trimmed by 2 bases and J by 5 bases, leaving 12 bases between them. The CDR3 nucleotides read TGTGCCAGCAGCTTAAACAGTAGGGGTGAGACCCAGTACTTC. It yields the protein CASSLNSRGETQYF.

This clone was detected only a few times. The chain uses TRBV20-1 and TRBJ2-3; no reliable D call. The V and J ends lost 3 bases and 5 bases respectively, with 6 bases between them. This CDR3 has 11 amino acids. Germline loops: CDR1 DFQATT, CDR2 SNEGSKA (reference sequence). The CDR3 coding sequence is TGCAGTGCTAGTTTAGAAGATACGCAGTATTTT. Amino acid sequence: CSASLEDTQYF.

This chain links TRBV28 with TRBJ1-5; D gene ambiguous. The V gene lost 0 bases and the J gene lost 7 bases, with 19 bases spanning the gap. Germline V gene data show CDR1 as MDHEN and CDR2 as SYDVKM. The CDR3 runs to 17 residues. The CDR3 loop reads CASSLWRAETSRQPQHF. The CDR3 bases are TGTGCCAGCAGTTTATGGCGGGCCGAAACGAGCAGGCAGCCCCAGCATTTT.